This T cell receptor beta chain is from a study of cytomegalovirus exposure and HLA in healthy donors. The PCR ran on 60 Vbeta and 13 Jbeta primers. Sequencing used immunoSEQ multiplex PCR; TCRdb keeps in-frame clones, though not all of them. In the table there are 40,000 or so clones, 60% to 70% of which are singletons. Details on this clone: The antigen remains unidentified.

Points from the study as a whole: Presence/absence comparisons presumed near-even sequencing depth among donors. Confirmation was obtained in vitro that a few CMV-associated chains are specific for CMV antigens.

These donors counted as nominally healthy when sampled, but unrecorded immune exposures were likely. This CDR3 region has 13 residues. Looked up from germline, CDR1 is MNHNS and CDR2 is SASEGT. Trimming cost V 5 bases and J 4 bases; bases outside gene matches: 4. The sample was PBMCs. This receptor was identified in a middle-aged man in good health and CMV-seronegative. The J gene is TRBJ1-1, the V gene TRBV6-1; 7 positions match TRBD1. CDR3 coding DNA: TGTGCCAGCAGTAGGGGGCTGGGCACTGAAGCTTTCTTT. Residues: CASSRGLGTEAFF.